This TCR beta chain was identified during a study of control samples from healthy donors and cancer patients. Measured with immunoSEQ multiplex PCR; TCRdb has only the in-frame clones, and not every one. The repertoire holds tens of thousands of clones, with around nine tenths as singletons. The sequence came from a man in his 60s with colorectal cancer. The source material was PBMCs.

The CDR3 here is CASSYEPSTEAFF. CDR3 in DNA: TGTGCCAGCAGTTACGAGCCATCCACTGAAGCTTTCTTT. This chain connects TRBV6-2 or TRBV6-3 to TRBJ1-1, with unresolved D. The CDR3 is 13 residues long. The V gene lost 2 bases and the J gene lost 4 bases, with 8 bases spanning the gap. Looked up from germline, CDR1 is MNHEY and CDR2 is SVGEGT.